This TCR beta chain appears in the sequencing data of a study of sequential checkpoint blockade in melanoma. Germline CDR1 and CDR2: GTSNPN and SVGIG (reference sequence). Trimming removed 2 bases from V and 6 bases from J, with 7 bases in between. This CDR3 contains 12 residues. General study findings and limits: PD-L1 staining and CD8+ counts, not mutational load, tracked tumor T-cell clonality.

The repertoire was sequenced with immunoSEQ multiplex PCR; TCRdb's copy has only in-frame clones and lacks some. The sample has more than 30,000 clones; roughly 32% are singletons. Treatment denoted: randomized to nivolumab then ipilimumab (arm A) or the reverse (arm B). Regarding this clone: Antigen specificity is unknown.

The receptor was derived from a human donor with melanoma. The chain has TRBV30 and TRBJ2-2; D not resolved. The specimen was tumor tissue (inferred from file names), collected from a patient given nivolumab and ipilimumab in sequence. CDR3 protein: CAWSPLAGELFF. CDR3 DNA: TGTGCCTGGAGTCCGCTAGCCGGGGAGCTGTTTTTT.